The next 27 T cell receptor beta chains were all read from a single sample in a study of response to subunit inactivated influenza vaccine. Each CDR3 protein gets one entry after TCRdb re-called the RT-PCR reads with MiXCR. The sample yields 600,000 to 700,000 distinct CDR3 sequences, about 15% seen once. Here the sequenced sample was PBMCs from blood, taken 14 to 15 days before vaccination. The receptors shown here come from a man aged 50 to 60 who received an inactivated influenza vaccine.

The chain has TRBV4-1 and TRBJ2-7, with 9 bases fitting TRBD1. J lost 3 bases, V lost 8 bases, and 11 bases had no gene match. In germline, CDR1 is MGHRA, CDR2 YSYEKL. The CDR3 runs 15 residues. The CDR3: CASQPTRQGDYEQYF. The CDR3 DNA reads TGCGCCAGCCAGCCAACCCGACAGGGGGACTACGAGCAGTACTTC.

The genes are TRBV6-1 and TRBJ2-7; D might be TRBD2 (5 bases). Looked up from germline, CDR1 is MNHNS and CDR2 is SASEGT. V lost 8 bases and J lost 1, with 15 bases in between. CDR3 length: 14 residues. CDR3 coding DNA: TGTGCCAGCGCTTTGGATCCGGGGTCCTACGAGCAGTACTTC. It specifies CASALDPGSYEQYF.

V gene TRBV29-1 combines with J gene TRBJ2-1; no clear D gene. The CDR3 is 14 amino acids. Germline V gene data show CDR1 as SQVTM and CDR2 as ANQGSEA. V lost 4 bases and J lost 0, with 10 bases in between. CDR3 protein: CSVGRHHSYNEQFF. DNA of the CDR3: TGCAGCGTTGGGCGACACCACTCCTACAATGAGCAGTTCTTC.

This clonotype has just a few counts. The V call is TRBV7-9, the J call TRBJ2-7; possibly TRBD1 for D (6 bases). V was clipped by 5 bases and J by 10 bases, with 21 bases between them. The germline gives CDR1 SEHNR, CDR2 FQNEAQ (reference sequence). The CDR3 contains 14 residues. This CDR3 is CASSPPTGPTEQYF. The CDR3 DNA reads TGTGCCAGCAGCCCGCCGACAGGTCCTACCGAACAGTACTTC.

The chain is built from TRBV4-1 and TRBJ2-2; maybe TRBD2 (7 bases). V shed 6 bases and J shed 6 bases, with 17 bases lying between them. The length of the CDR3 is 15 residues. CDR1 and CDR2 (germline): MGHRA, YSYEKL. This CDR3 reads CASRAGGTTSGELFF. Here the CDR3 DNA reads TGCGCCAGCAGGGCCGGGGGGACAACTTCCGGGGAGCTGTTTTTT.

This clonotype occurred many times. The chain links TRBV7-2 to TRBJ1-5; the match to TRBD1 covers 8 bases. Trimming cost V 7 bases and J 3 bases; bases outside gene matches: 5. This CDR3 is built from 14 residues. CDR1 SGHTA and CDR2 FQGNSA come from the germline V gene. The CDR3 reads CASTSGGYNQPQHF. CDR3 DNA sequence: TGTGCCAGCACCTCAGGGGGCTACAATCAGCCCCAGCATTTT.

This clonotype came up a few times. CDR3 sequence: CAISDRSWVGQYF. The CDR3 DNA reads TGTGCCATCAGTGACAGGTCCTGGGTGGGGCAGTACTTC. V usage is TRBV10-3 and J usage is TRBJ2-7; D is uncertain. The CDR3 runs to 13 residues. Trimming stripped 3 bases from V and 9 bases from J, with 15 bases between. Germline V gives CDR1 ENHRY, CDR2 SYGVKD.

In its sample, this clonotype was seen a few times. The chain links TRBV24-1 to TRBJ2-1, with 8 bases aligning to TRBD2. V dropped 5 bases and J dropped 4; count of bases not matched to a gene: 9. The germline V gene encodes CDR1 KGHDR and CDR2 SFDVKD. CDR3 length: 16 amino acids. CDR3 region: CATSAGLAHLYNEQFF. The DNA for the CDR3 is TGTGCCACCAGTGCCGGACTAGCCCATTTATACAATGAGCAGTTCTTC.

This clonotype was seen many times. For the CDR3, the DNA is TGCGCCAGCAGCTTGACTAGCGGGAGGGAGAAGACAGATACGCAGTATTTT. Its translation: CASSLTSGREKTDTQYF. This chain uses TRBV5-1 with TRBJ2-3; 13 nucleotides match TRBD2. V was clipped by 1 base and J by 3 bases; unmatched bases: 5. This CDR3 is 17 amino acids long. Germline-derived CDR1 and CDR2 are SGHRS and YFSETQ.

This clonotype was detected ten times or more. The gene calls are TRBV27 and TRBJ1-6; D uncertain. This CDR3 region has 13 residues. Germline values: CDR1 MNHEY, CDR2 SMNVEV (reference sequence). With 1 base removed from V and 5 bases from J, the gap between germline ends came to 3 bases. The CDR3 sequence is CASSLLDNSPLHF. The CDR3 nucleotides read TGTGCCAGCAGTTTATTGGATAATTCACCCCTCCACTTT.

CDR3 coding DNA: TGTGCCAGCAGTTTAAATCACAGGGAGAACTATGGCTACACCTTC. Its translation is CASSLNHRENYGYTF. The V and J genes are TRBV12-3 or TRBV12-4 and TRBJ1-2, with D possibly matching TRBD1 (6 bases). This CDR3 is built from 15 residues. V lost 2 bases and J lost 2, with 12 bases in between.

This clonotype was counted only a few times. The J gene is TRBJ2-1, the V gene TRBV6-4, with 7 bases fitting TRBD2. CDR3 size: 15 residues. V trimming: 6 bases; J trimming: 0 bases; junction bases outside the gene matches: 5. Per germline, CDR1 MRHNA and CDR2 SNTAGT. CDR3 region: CASSPSSGSYNEQFF. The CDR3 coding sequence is TGTGCCAGCAGCCCGTCTAGCGGCTCCTACAATGAGCAGTTCTTC.

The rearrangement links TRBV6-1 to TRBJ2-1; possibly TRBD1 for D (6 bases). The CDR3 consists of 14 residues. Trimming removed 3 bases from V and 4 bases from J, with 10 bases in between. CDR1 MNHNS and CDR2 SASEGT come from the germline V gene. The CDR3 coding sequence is TGTGCCAGCAGTGAGACAGGCTTTTACAATGAGCAGTTCTTC. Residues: CASSETGFYNEQFF.

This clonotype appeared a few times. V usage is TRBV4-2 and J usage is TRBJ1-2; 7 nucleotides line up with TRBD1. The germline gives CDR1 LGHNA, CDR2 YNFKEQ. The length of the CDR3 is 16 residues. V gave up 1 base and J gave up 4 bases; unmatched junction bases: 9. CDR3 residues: CASSQGGRGGTYGYTF. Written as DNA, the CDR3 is TGTGCCAGCAGCCAAGGCGGCAGGGGGGGAACCTATGGCTACACCTTC.

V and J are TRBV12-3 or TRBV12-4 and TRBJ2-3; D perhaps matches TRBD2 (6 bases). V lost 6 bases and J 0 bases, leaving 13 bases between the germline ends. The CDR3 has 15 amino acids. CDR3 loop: CASSKGLKSTDTQYF. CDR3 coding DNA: TGTGCCAGCAGCAAGGGACTGAAGAGCACAGATACGCAGTATTTT.

In nucleotides, the CDR3 is TGTGCCAGTCGACAGGTCTCCTACAATGAGCAGTTCTTC. Its translation is CASRQVSYNEQFF. V usage is TRBV6-1 and J usage is TRBJ2-1; a possible D gene is TRBD1 (6 bases). With 9 bases removed from V and 0 bases from J, the gap between germline ends came to 9 bases. Germline CDR1 is MNHNS and CDR2 is SASEGT. The CDR3 extends over 13 amino acids.

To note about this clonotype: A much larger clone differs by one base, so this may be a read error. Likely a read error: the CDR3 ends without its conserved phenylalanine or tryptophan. The CDR3 DNA sequence: TGCGCCAGCAGCTTGGGGGGACAGGTAACCTACGAGCAGTACTTA. Protein product: CASSLGGQVTYEQYL. The chain combines TRBV5-1 with TRBJ2-7; 8 nucleotides align to TRBD1. The CDR3 has 15 residues. V was clipped by 0 bases and J by 2 bases; unmatched bases: 4. Germline V gene lookup returns CDR1 SGHRS and CDR2 YFSETQ.

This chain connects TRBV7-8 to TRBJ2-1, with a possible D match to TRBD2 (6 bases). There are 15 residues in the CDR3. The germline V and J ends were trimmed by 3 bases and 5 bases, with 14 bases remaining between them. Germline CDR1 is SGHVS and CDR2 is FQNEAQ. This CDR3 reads CASSFRDWSNNEQFF. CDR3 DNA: TGTGCCAGCAGCTTCCGGGACTGGAGCAACAATGAGCAGTTCTTC.

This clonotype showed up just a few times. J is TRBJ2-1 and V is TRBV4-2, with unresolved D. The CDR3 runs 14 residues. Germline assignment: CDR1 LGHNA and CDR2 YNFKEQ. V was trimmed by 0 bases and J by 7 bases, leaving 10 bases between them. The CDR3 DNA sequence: TGTGCCAGCAGCCAAGATCACGGTCCTAATGAGCAGTTCTTC. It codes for CASSQDHGPNEQFF.

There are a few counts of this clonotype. The CDR3 loop reads CASSKLAGSSYEQYF. The CDR3 bases are TGTGCCAGCAGTAAGCTAGCGGGGAGCTCCTACGAGCAGTACTTC. The rearrangement uses TRBV6-1 and TRBJ2-7; 9 bases align to TRBD2. Per germline, CDR1 MNHNS and CDR2 SASEGT. The ends lost 5 bases at V and 0 bases at J; junction bases unmatched: 5. The length of the CDR3 is 15 residues.

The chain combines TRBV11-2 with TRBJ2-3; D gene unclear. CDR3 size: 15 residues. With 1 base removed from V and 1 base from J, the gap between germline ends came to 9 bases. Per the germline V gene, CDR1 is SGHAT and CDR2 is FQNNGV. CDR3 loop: CASSLVAKGTDTQYF. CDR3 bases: TGTGCCAGCAGCTTAGTCGCGAAAGGCACAGATACGCAGTATTTT.

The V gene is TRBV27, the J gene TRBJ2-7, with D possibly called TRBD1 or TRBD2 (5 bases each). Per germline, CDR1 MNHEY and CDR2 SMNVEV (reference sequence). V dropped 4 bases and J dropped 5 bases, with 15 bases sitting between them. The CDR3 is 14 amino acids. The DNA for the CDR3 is TGTGCCAGCAGTTCACGAGGGGCTGGTAACGAGCAGTACTTC. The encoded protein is CASSSRGAGNEQYF.

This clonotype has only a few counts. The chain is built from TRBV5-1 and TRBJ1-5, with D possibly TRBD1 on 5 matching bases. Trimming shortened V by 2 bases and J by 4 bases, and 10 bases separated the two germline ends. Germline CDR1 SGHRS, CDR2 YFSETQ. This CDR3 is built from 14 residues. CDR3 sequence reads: CASSFGGKNQPQHF. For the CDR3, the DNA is TGCGCCAGCAGCTTCGGGGGGAAAAATCAGCCCCAGCATTTT.

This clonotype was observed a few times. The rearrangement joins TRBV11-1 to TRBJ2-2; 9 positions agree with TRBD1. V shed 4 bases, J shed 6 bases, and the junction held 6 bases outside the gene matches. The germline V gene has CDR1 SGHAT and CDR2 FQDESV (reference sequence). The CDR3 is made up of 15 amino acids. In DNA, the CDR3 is TGTGCCAGCAGCTGGGGACAGGGCTCCGCCGGGGAGCTGTTTTTT. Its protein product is CASSWGQGSAGELFF.

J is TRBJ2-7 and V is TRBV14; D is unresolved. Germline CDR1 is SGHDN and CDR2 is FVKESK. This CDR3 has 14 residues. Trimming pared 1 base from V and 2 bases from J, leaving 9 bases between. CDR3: CASSQGAGPYEQYF. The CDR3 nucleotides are TGTGCCAGCAGCCAAGGGGCTGGGCCCTACGAGCAGTACTTC.

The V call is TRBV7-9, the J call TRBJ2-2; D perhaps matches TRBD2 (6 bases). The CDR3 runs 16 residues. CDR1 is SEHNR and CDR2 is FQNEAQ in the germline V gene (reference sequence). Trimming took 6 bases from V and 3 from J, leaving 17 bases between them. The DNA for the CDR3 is TGTGCCAGCAGTTACCCCGTCGGGGGTGACACCGGGGAGCTGTTTTTT. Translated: CASSYPVGGDTGELFF.

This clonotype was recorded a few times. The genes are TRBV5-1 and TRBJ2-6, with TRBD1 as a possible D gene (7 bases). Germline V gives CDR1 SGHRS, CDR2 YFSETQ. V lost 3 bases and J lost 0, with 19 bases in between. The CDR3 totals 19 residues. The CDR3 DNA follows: TGCGCCAGCAGCTCCCTAGGAGGAGGGGGCCCCTCTGGGGCCAACGTCCTGACTTTC. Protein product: CASSSLGGGGPSGANVLTF.